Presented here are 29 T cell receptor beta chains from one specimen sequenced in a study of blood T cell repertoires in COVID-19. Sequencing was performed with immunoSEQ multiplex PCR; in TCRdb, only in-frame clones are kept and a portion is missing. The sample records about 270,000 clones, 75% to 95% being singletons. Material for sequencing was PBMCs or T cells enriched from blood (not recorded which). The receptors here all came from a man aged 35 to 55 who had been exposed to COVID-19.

This CDR3 is CASRMGLDNEQFF. In DNA form, the CDR3 reads TGTGCCAGCAGGATGGGACTAGACAATGAGCAGTTCTTC. This sequence joins TRBV28 and TRBJ2-1; 8 bases map to TRBD2. Losses at the gene ends were 6 bases for V and 5 bases for J; bases not matched to a gene: 3. The germline gives CDR1 MDHEN, CDR2 SYDVKM. This CDR3 has 13 amino acids.

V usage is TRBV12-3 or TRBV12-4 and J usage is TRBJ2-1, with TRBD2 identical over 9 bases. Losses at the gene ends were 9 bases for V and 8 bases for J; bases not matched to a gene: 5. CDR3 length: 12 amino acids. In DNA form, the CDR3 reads TGTGCCAGTGGACTAGCGTCGGATGAGCAGTTCTTC. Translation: CASGLASDEQFF.

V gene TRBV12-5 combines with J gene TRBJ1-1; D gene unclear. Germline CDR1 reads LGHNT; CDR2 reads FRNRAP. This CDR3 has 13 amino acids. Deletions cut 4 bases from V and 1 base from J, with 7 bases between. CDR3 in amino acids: CASGSPPNTEAFF. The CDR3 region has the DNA TGTGCTAGTGGTTCTCCCCCGAACACTGAAGCTTTCTTT.

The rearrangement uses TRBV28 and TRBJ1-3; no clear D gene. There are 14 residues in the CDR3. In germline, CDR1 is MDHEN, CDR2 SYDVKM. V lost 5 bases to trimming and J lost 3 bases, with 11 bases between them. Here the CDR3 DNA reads TGTGCCAGCAGTCACAGTCCGCTTGGAAACACCATATATTTT. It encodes CASSHSPLGNTIYF.

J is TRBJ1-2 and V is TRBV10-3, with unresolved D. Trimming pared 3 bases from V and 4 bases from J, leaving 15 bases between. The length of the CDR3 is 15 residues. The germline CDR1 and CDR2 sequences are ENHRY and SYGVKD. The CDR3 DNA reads TGTGCCATCAGTGAAGAGAGGGCACACCTCTATGGCTACACCTTC. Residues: CAISEERAHLYGYTF.

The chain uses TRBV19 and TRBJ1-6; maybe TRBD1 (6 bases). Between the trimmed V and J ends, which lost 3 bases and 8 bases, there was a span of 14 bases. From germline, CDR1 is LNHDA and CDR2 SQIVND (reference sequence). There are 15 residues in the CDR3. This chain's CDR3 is CASSIPGHSYSPLHF. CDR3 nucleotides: TGTGCCAGTAGTATCCCGGGACATTCTTATTCACCCCTCCACTTT.

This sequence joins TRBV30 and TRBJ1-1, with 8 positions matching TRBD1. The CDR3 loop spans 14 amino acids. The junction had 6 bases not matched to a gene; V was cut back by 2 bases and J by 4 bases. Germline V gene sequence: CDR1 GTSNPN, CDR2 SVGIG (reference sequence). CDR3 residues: CAWSPGQGGTEAFF. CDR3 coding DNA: TGTGCCTGGAGTCCCGGACAGGGAGGCACTGAAGCTTTCTTT.

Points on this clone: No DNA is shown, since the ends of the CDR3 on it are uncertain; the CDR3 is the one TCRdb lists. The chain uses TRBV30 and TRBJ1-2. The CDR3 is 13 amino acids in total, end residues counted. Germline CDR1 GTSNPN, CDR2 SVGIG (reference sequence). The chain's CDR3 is CAWSVLVLYGYTF.

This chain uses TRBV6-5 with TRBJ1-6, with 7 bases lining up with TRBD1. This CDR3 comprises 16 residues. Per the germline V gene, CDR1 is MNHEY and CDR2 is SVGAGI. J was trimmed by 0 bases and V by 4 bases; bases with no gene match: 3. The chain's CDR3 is CASSLSGGSYNSPLHF. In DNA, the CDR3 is TGTGCCAGCAGTTTGTCAGGGGGCTCCTATAATTCACCCCTCCACTTT.

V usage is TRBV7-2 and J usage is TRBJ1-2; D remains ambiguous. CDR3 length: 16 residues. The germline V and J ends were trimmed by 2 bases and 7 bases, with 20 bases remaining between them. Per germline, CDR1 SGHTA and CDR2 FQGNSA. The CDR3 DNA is TGTGCCAGCAGCTTACTGGGGTCGGAGGGTGTCGGTGGCTACACCTTC. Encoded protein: CASSLLGSEGVGGYTF.

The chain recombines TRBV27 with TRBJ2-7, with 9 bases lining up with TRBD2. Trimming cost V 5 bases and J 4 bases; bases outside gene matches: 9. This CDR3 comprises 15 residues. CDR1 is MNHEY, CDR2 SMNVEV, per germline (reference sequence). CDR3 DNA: TGTGCCAGCAGTCGTGGGGCTAGCGGGATTTACGAGCAGTACTTC. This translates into CASSRGASGIYEQYF.

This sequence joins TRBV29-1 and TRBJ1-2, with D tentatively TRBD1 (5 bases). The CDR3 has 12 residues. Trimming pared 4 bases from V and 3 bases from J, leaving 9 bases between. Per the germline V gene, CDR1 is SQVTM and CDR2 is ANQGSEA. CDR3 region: CSVVVGDYGYTF. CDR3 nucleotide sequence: TGCAGCGTTGTGGTAGGGGACTATGGCTACACCTTC.

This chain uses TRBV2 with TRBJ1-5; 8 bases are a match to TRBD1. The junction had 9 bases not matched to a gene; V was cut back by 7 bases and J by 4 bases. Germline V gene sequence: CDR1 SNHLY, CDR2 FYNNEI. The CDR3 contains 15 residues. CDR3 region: CASTVSGGPNQPQHF. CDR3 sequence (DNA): TGTGCCAGCACCGTGTCAGGGGGCCCGAATCAGCCCCAGCATTTT.

This CDR3 reads CASRPLDTDTGELFF. CDR3 DNA: TGTGCCAGTAGACCCCTGGACACCGACACCGGGGAGCTGTTTTTT. The J gene is TRBJ2-2, the V gene TRBV19; weak D call: TRBD1 (5 bases). CDR3 length equals 15 residues. Deletions cut 6 bases from V and 3 bases from J, with 14 bases between. Germline-derived CDR1 and CDR2 are LNHDA and SQIVND (reference sequence). Drawing the rest from reference TRBV19 and TRBJ2-2, the complete variable domain is DGGITQSPKYLFRKEGQNVTLSCEQNLNHDAMYWYRQDPGQGLRLIYYSQIVNDFQKGDIAEGYSVSREKKESFPLTVTSAQKNPTAFYLCASRPLDTDTGELFFGEGSRLTVL.

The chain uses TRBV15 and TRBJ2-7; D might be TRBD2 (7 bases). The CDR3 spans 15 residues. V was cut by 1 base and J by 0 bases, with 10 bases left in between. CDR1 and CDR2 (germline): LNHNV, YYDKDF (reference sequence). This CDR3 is CATSRGGGHSYEQYF. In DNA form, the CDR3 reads TGTGCCACCAGCAGAGGGGGGGGCCACTCCTACGAGCAGTACTTC.

The CDR3 is CASSPGQNTEAFF. The DNA for the CDR3 is TGTGCCAGCAGCCCAGGACAGAACACTGAAGCTTTCTTT. The chain is built from TRBV7-9 and TRBJ1-1; weak D call: TRBD1 (5 bases). V was cut by 5 bases and J by 1 base, with 8 bases left in between. Germline values: CDR1 SEHNR, CDR2 FQNEAQ (reference sequence). This CDR3 has 13 residues.

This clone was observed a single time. The CDR3 here is CASNTAGLNSPLHF. In DNA form, the CDR3 reads TGTGCCAGTAACACCGCGGGACTCAATTCACCCCTCCACTTT. The rearrangement links TRBV19 to TRBJ1-6, with D perhaps TRBD1 (5 bases). Germline V gene lookup returns CDR1 LNHDA and CDR2 SQIVND (reference sequence). The CDR3 loop spans 14 amino acids. The ends were cut back, 7 bases at V and 7 bases at J, with 14 bases in the middle.

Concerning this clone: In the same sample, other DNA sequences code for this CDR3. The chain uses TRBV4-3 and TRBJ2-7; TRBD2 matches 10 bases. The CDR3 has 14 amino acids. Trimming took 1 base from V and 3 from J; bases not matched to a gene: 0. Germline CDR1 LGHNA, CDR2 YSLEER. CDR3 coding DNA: TGCGCCAGCAGCCAAGGGACTAGCGGCTACGAGCAGTACTTC. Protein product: CASSQGTSGYEQYF.

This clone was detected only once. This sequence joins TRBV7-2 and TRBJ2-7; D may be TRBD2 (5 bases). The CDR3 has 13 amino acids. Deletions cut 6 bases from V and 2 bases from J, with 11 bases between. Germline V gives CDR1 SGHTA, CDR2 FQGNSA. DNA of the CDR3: TGTGCCAGCAGTCACGACGGGACCTACGAGCAGTACTTC. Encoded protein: CASSHDGTYEQYF.

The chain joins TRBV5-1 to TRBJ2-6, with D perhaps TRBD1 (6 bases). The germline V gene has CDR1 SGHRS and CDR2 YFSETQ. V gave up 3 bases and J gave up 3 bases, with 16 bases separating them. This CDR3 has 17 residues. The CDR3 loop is CASSWVTGNSGANVLTF. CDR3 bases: TGCGCCAGCAGCTGGGTTACAGGGAATAGTGGGGCCAACGTCCTGACTTTC. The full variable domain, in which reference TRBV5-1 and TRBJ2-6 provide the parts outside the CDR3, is KAGVTQTPRYLIKTRGQQVTLSCSPISGHRSVSWYQQTPGQGLQFLFEYFSETQRNKGNFPGRFSGRQFSNSRSEMNVSTLELGDSALYLCASSWVTGNSGANVLTFGAGSRLTVL.

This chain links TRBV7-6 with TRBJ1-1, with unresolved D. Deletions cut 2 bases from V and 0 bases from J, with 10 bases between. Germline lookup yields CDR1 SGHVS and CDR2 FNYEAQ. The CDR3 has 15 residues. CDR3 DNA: TGTGCCAGCAGCTTAAGTCAGGAGGTGAACACTGAAGCTTTCTTT. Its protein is CASSLSQEVNTEAFF.

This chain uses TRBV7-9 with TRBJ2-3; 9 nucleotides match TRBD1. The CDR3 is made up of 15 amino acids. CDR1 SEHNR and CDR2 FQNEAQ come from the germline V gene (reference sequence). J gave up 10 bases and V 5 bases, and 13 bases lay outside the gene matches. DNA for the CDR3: TGTGCCAGCAGCCCCGGGACAGGGACCTCAGGGCCGCAGTATTTT. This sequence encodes CASSPGTGTSGPQYF.

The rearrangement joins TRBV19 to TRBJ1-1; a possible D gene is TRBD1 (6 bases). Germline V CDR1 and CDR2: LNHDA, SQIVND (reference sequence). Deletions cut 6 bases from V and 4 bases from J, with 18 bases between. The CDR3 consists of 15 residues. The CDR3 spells CASSPGTGGLTEAFF. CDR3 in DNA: TGTGCCAGTAGCCCAGGAACTGGGGGCCTCACTGAAGCTTTCTTT.

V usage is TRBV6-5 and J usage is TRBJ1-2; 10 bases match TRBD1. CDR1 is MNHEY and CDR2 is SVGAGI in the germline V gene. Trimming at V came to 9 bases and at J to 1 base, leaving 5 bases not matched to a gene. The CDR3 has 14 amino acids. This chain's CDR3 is CASDRGLGNYGYTF. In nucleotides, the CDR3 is TGTGCCAGTGACAGGGGGCTTGGTAACTATGGCTACACCTTC.

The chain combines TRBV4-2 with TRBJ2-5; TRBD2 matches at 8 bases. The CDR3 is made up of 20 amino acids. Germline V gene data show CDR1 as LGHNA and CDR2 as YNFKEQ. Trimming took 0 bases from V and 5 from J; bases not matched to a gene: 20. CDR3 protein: CASSQDGAGGLPTSRETQYF. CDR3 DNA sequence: TGTGCCAGCAGCCAAGATGGGGCGGGAGGACTCCCAACCTCCCGGGAGACCCAGTACTTC.

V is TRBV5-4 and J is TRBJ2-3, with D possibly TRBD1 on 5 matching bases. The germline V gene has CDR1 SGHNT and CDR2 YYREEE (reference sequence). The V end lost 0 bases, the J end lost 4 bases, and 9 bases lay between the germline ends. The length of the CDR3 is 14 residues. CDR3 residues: CASSLVAGSDTQYF. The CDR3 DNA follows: TGTGCCAGCAGCTTGGTGGCAGGGTCAGATACGCAGTATTTT.

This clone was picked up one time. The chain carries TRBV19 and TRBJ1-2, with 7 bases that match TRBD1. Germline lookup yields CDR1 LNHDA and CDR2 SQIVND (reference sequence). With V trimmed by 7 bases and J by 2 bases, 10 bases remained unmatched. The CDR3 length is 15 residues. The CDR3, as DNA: TGTGCCAGTACGGGACAGTCAAACGGGAACTATGGCTACACCTTC. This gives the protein CASTGQSNGNYGYTF.

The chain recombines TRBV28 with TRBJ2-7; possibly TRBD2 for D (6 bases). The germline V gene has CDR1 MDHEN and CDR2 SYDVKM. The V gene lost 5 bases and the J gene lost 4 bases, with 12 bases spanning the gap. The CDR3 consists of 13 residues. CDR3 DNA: TGTGCCAGCAGTCCGCTAGCGCAATACGAGCAGTACTTC. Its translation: CASSPLAQYEQYF.

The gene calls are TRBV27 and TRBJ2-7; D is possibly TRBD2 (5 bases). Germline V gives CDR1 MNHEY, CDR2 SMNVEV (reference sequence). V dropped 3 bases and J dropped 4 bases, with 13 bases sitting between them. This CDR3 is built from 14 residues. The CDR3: CASSFKGSGYEQYF. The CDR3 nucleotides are TGTGCCAGCAGTTTTAAGGGCTCGGGATACGAGCAGTACTTC.